This is a list of T cell receptor beta chains from one sample in a study of regulatory T cells in long-lasting Graves disease. MiXCR was run by TCRdb on the multiplex PCR reads, yielding one entry per CDR3 protein. The sample has around 500,000 distinct CDR3 sequences, about a fifth seen once. Sequencing used peripheral blood mononuclear cells (PBMCs), obtained when the disease was refractory, from a patient treated with antithyroid drugs. These receptors originate from a female donor with Graves disease. The CDR3 runs from the conserved cysteine through the conserved F or W. The D gene is left open where the match is weak. Clone sizes are given selectively: once, few, many, or a class where the clone is expanded.

V gene	D gene	J gene	clone size	CDR3 DNA	CDR3 protein
TRBV12-3/TRBV12-4	TRBD2	TRBJ2-3	few	TGTGCCAGCAGTTCCCACCCGGGACTAGCGGGAGTATTT	CASSSHPGLAGVF
TRBV12-5	-	TRBJ2-1	many	TGTGCTAGTGGTGGGCAGGGGAGGGATGAGCAGTTCTTC	CASGGQGRDEQFF
TRBV20-1	TRBD1	TRBJ2-2	-	TGCAGTGCTAGAGGGGACAGGGGTATCGCGGGGTCCGGGGAGCTGTTTTTT	CSARGDRGIAGSGELFF
TRBV19	TRBD1	TRBJ2-4	-	TGTGCCAGTAGTATACCCGGGACAGCTAAAAACATTCAGTACTTC	CASSIPGTAKNIQYF
TRBV20-1	-	TRBJ2-7	few	TGCAGTGCTAGGCCGCCGGGACTTAGCTCCTACGAGCAGTACTTC	CSARPPGLSSYEQYF
TRBV18	TRBD2	TRBJ2-7	-	TGTGTCAGCTCACCGGTGGCGGGGGCCTACGAGCAGTACTTC	CVSSPVAGAYEQYF
TRBV27	TRBD1	TRBJ1-5	many	TGTGCCAGCAGTTTATCCAAAGGGGGCGGTCGGCCCCAGCATTTT	CASSLSKGGGRPQHF
TRBV7-9	-	TRBJ2-2	-	TGTGCCAGCAGCTCCGACTTGACCCCGGACAGACTCACCGGGGAGCTGTTTTTT	CASSSDLTPDRLTGELFF
TRBV30	TRBD1	TRBJ2-7	many	TGTGCCTGGGGCCCAACCCGGGACAGGGAAACCTACGAGCAGTACTTC	CAWGPTRDRETYEQYF
TRBV6-1	-	TRBJ1-5	few	TGTGCCAGCAGCAAACACAGGAATAGCAATCAGCCCCAGCATTTT	CASSKHRNSNQPQHF
TRBV27	TRBD1	TRBJ1-6	many	TGTGCCAGCAGTCCCCTAACAGGGGATAATTCACCCCTCCACTTT	CASSPLTGDNSPLHF
TRBV4-1	TRBD1	TRBJ1-6	-	TGCGCCAGCAGCCAGGGACAGCACCCCCTCCACTTT	CASSQGQHPLHF
TRBV20-1	-	TRBJ1-1	-	TGCAGTGCTGGCGACCCGAGCCTCGGAGCTTTCTTT	CSAGDPSLGAFF
TRBV27	-	TRBJ2-1	-	TGTGCCAGCAGTCCCTTGGGGTTTGGTGATGAGCAGTTCTTC	CASSPLGFGDEQFF
TRBV6-1	-	TRBJ1-1	-	TGTGCCAGCACCCAAAACTGGGGAAAAACCAGTGAAGCTTTCTTT	CASTQNWGKTSEAFF
TRBV5-1	-	TRBJ2-7	few	TGCGCCAGCTTCGGCGGGAAGGAGCAGTACTTC	CASFGGKEQYF
TRBV12-3/TRBV12-4	-	TRBJ2-2	many	TGTGCCAGCACCCCAATGGGTGTTCCCGGGGAGCTGTTTTTT	CASTPMGVPGELFF
TRBV6-1	TRBD1	TRBJ1-2	-	TGTGCCAGCAGTGAAATTTCCCAAGGACAGGGGGCTTTTGCCTATGGCTACACCTTC	CASSEISQGQGAFAYGYTF
TRBV6-1	-	TRBJ2-1	-	TGTGCCAGCAGTCAGACTAGACTCAACAATGAGCAGTTCTTC	CASSQTRLNNEQFF
TRBV20-1	-	TRBJ1-2	-	TGCAGTGCTAGAGATTTGGAGACAGACTCCCTCTATGGCTACACCTTC	CSARDLETDSLYGYTF
TRBV12-3/TRBV12-4	-	TRBJ1-5	many	TGTGCCACCACTGAGAACAATCAGCCCCAGCATTTT	CATTENNQPQHF
TRBV30	TRBD1	TRBJ1-2	few	TGTGCCTGGAGTGCGATGGGACAGGGGGCCCCTTCCTATGGCTACACCTTC	CAWSAMGQGAPSYGYTF
TRBV4-1	TRBD1	TRBJ1-4	many	TGCGCCAGCAGCTCAGGGGGCTGGGACGTAACTAATGAAAAACTGTTTTTT	CASSSGGWDVTNEKLFF
TRBV2	TRBD2	TRBJ2-1	few	TGTGCCAGCAAGGGACTAGCGGGTCTGTGGGAGCAGTTCTTC	CASKGLAGLWEQFF
TRBV30	TRBD2	TRBJ2-5	many	TGTGCCTTATTACGACTAGCGCAAGAGACCCAGTACTTC	CALLRLAQETQYF
TRBV19	TRBD2	TRBJ2-5	-	TGTGCCAGTAGTATTGCGGGAGGGCCTGAGACCCAGTACTTC	CASSIAGGPETQYF